The clone carrying this T cell receptor beta chain was observed a handful of times. Its target is unknown. The time point here: patch test 3, about 24 weeks after DPC sensitization. As for treatment: therapeutic diphenylcyclopropenone sensitization with weekly scalp DPC. The total RNA was obtained from whole blood that was not fractionated. As processed by the authors: Across samples, TCR counts had a median of roughly 98,000 and ranged from 23,224 to 690,600. One entry per CDR3 protein results from TCRdb running MiXCR on the RACE reads. These V and J calls derive from TCRdb rather than the authors' analysis. This table holds tens of thousands of distinct CDR3 sequences, around 10% found once. The sample originates from a study of human T cells and chemical hapten exposure. Study-wide context: Sensitization involved placing 2% DPC onto a 2 cm by 2 cm region of upper inner arm skin.

Study results and caveats: Once DPC sensitization occurred, TCRs above 1 in 1000 frequency showed no change.

This CDR3 has 15 residues. The V end lost 7 bases, the J end lost 0 bases, and 15 bases lay between the germline ends. The sample consisted of whole blood, taken in connection with sensitization to the hapten diphenylcyclopropenone (DPC). The clonotype comes from a woman aged 50 to 60 with alopecia areata. Some clones in this sample may be carry-over from other donors' samples. The rearrangement joins TRBV12-3 or TRBV12-4 to TRBJ1-1, with D unresolved. CDR3 DNA sequence: TGTGCCAGCATTCCGGTTCGCAGTTTGAACACTGAAGCTTTCTTT. Its translation is CASIPVRSLNTEAFF.